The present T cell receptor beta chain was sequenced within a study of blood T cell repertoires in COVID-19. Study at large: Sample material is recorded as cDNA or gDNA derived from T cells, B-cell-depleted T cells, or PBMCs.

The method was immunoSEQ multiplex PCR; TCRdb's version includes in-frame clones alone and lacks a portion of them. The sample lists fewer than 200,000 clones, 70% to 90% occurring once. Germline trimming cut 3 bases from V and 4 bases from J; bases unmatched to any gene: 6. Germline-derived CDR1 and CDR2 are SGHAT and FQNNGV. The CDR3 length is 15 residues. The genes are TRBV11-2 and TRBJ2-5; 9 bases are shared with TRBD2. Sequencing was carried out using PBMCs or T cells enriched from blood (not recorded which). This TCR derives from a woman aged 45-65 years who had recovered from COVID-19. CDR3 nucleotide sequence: TGTGCCAGCAGCTTCGTAGCGGGGGTACCAGAGACCCAGTACTTC. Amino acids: CASSFVAGVPETQYF.